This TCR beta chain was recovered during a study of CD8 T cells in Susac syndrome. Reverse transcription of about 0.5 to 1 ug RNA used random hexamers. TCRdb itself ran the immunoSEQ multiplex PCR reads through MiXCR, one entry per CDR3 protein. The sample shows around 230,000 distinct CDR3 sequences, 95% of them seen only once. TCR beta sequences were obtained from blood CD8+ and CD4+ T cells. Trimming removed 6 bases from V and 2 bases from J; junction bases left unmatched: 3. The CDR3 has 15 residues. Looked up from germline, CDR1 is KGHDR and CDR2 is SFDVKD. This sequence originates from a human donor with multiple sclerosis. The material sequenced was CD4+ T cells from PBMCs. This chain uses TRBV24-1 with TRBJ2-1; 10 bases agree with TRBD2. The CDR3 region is CATSLAGGPYNEQFF. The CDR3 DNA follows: TGTGCCACCAGTTTAGCGGGGGGCCCCTACAATGAGCAGTTCTTC.